This is a list of T cell receptor beta chains from one sample in a study of T-cell reconstitution after alpha-beta-depleted transplantation in children. TCRdb analysed the PCR reads with MiXCR anew, one entry per CDR3 protein. The sample yields 98,000 or so distinct CDR3 sequences, around 22% seen once. The specimen was PBMCs, collected before TCRalphabeta/CD19-depleted stem cell transplant. These receptors all stem from a boy between 2 and 10 years old with acute lymphoblastic leukemia, due to receive a stem cell transplant. Both conserved end residues are part of each CDR3. The D gene is left open where the match is weak. The size of a clone is reported for some rows only, either as once, few or many, or as a class for expanded clones.

V gene	D gene	clone size	J gene	CDR3 DNA	CDR3 protein
TRBV20-1	.	few	TRBJ1-4	TGCAGTGCTAACGAACGGTTAGGCGAAAAACTGTTTTTT	CSANERLGEKLFF
TRBV28	.	.	TRBJ1-2	TGTGCCAGCAGTTTAGGGTCGACCGCAAGGGTAGGCTACACCTTC	CASSLGSTARVGYTF
TRBV25-1	TRBD1	.	TRBJ1-2	TGTGCCAGCAGTGAATTTGGGGGACAGACCAACTATGGCTACACCTTC	CASSEFGGQTNYGYTF
TRBV29-1	TRBD2	.	TRBJ2-1	TGCATCGGCGGGACTAGCGGTAACAATGAGCAGTTCTTC	CIGGTSGNNEQFF
TRBV9	.	.	TRBJ1-2	TGTGCCAGCAGCCCCCGAACAGGAAAGATCTATGGCTACACCTTC	CASSPRTGKIYGYTF
TRBV20-1	.	few	TRBJ2-7	TGCAGTGCTAGTCCAGCGGGTACGGTCTACGAGCAGTACTTC	CSASPAGTVYEQYF
TRBV20-1	TRBD2	.	TRBJ2-5	TGCAGTGCTAGCTCCGGACTAGCGGAGAGCCCTCTGTACTTC	CSASSGLAESPLYF
TRBV5-1	.	few	TRBJ1-6	TGCGCCAGCAGCTTGGACAGGGTTGATAATTCACCCCTCCACTTT	CASSLDRVDNSPLHF
TRBV5-6	TRBD2	.	TRBJ2-1	TGTGCCAGCAGCTTGGCAGCGGGAATCTACAATGAGCAGTTCTTC	CASSLAAGIYNEQFF
TRBV3-1	.	few	TRBJ1-5	TGTGCCAGCAGCCAAGATCTGGTCTCCCCCCTTCCCCAGCATTTT	CASSQDLVSPLPQHF
TRBV2	.	few	TRBJ2-3	TGTGCCAGCAGCCTCTTCCTTGGGAACACAGATACGCAGTATTTT	CASSLFLGNTDTQYF
TRBV7-2	TRBD2	many	TRBJ2-1	TGTGCCAGCAGCCTCACTAGCGGCCCCTACAATGAGCAGTTCTTC	CASSLTSGPYNEQFF
TRBV5-4	.	.	TRBJ2-1	TGTGCCAGCAGCCCCAGGGGACGCAATGAGCAGTTCTTC	CASSPRGRNEQFF
TRBV7-9	.	few	TRBJ2-2	TGTGCCAGCAGCTTAGTCGCGCTGAACACCGGGGAGCTGTTTTTT	CASSLVALNTGELFF
TRBV5-1	TRBD1	.	TRBJ2-2	TGCGCCAGCAGCCTAGGACAGGGGGCACATACCGGGGAGCTGTTTTTT	CASSLGQGAHTGELFF
TRBV21-1	.	.	TRBJ2-7	TGTGCCAGCAGCAAAATCGGTGCGGTCGGTCAGGGGGAGGTCGAGCAGTACTTC	CASSKIGAVGQGEVEQYF
TRBV12-3/TRBV12-4	.	.	TRBJ1-1	TGTGCCAGCAGGCCCCTTTTCAACAGGGAGACTGAAGCTTTCTTT	CASRPLFNRETEAFF